The next 10 T cell receptor beta chains were all read from a single sample in a study of blood T cell repertoires in COVID-19. Produced via immunoSEQ multiplex PCR; TCRdb's table is partial and in-frame only. The sample holds more than 45,000 clones, around 86% seen once. The sample taken for sequencing was peripheral blood. These receptors were taken from a man aged 55 to 70 with active or convalescent COVID-19.

V and J are TRBV7-3 and TRBJ1-6, with D uncertain. This CDR3 comprises 13 residues. The germline V gene has CDR1 SGHTA and CDR2 FQGTGA. V lost 7 bases, J lost 0 bases, and 4 bases lay in between. CDR3 coding DNA: TGTGCCAGCAAGAGCTCCTATAATTCACCCCTCCACTTT. It specifies CASKSSYNSPLHF.

This clone was counted a few times. The chain carries TRBV4-2 and TRBJ2-5; 9 nucleotides match TRBD1. The V and J ends lost 4 bases and 3 bases, in that order; junction bases with no gene match: 3. The CDR3 has 14 residues. Germline V lookup: CDR1 LGHNA, CDR2 YNFKEQ. The CDR3 sequence: CASSPRDREETQYF. In DNA, the CDR3 is TGTGCCAGCAGCCCCCGGGACAGGGAAGAGACCCAGTACTTC.

This sequence joins TRBV2 and TRBJ1-2; D unresolved. Trimming left V 7 bases short and J 3 bases short, with 9 bases between. Looked up from germline, CDR1 is SNHLY and CDR2 is FYNNEI. The CDR3 totals 12 residues. The CDR3 protein is CASKVTDYGYTF. CDR3 DNA sequence: TGTGCCAGCAAAGTAACAGACTATGGCTACACCTTC.

The chain couples TRBV5-1 to TRBJ1-2, with 7 positions matching TRBD1. Germline loops: CDR1 SGHRS, CDR2 YFSETQ. CDR3 size: 16 residues. The junction had 8 bases not matched to a gene; V was cut back by 3 bases and J by 0 bases. CDR3: CASSYGDSQTNYGYTF. In DNA, the CDR3 is TGCGCCAGCAGCTATGGGGACAGCCAGACTAACTATGGCTACACCTTC.

The J gene is TRBJ1-6, the V gene TRBV27; D is unresolved. The length of the CDR3 is 16 residues. V dropped 3 bases and J dropped 4 bases, with 13 bases sitting between them. Germline lookup yields CDR1 MNHEY and CDR2 SMNVEV (reference sequence). CDR3 nucleotide sequence: TGTGCCAGCAGTTTCCGTTACGTGAGTTATAATTCACCCCTCCACTTT. It yields the protein CASSFRYVSYNSPLHF.

CDR3 bases: TGTGCCAGCAGTACATCGGGTGGAGGGGGGGACACTGAAGCTTTCTTT. Encoded protein: CASSTSGGGGDTEAFF. The rearrangement links TRBV6-6 to TRBJ1-1, with D possibly TRBD1 on 6 matching bases. V lost 5 bases, J lost 3 bases, and 19 bases lay in between. Germline V lookup: CDR1 MNHNY, CDR2 SVGAGI (reference sequence). The CDR3 loop spans 16 amino acids.

This clone was recorded a few times. This sample also contains other DNA sequences that code for the same CDR3. CDR3 in amino acids: CASSPEREETQYF. The CDR3 nucleotides read TGTGCCAGCAGCCCGGAGAGAGAAGAGACCCAGTACTTC. The chain carries TRBV7-2 and TRBJ2-5; no clear D. Germline V gene sequence: CDR1 SGHTA, CDR2 FQGNSA. CDR3 length: 13 amino acids. The ends were cut back, 5 bases at V and 3 bases at J, with 10 bases in the middle.

This clone has just one count. The chain uses TRBV28 and TRBJ2-1, with TRBD1 matching 9 bases. V lost 6 bases, J lost 9 bases, and 9 bases stayed unmatched. The germline V gene has CDR1 MDHEN and CDR2 SYDVKM. The CDR3 loop spans 14 amino acids. CDR3 bases: TGTGCCAGCAGATTACAGGGGGCCGATGGTGAGCAGTTCTTC. Translated: CASRLQGADGEQFF.

This clone occurred once. J is TRBJ2-2 and V is TRBV19, with D tentatively TRBD1 (7 bases). The germline V and J ends were trimmed by 5 bases and 8 bases, with 15 bases remaining between them. In germline, CDR1 is LNHDA, CDR2 SQIVND (reference sequence). This CDR3 comprises 14 residues. CDR3 residues: CASSDLRGTGELFF. CDR3 DNA: TGTGCCAGTAGTGATCTCAGGGGGACTGGGGAGCTGTTTTTT. The entire variable domain, with the rest obtained from reference TRBV19 and TRBJ2-2, is as follows: DGGITQSPKYLFRKEGQNVTLSCEQNLNHDAMYWYRQDPGQGLRLIYYSQIVNDFQKGDIAEGYSVSREKKESFPLTVTSAQKNPTAFYLCASSDLRGTGELFFGEGSRLTVL.

This chain joins TRBV7-9 and TRBJ2-2, with D unclear. V was pared by 0 bases and J by 6 bases, with 17 bases between. CDR1 is SEHNR, CDR2 FQNEAQ, per germline (reference sequence). This CDR3 has 17 amino acids. The CDR3 DNA reads as TGTGCCAGCAGCTTAGCCCTCAGGATAAAGTTGGCCGGGGAGCTGTTTTTT. It is translated as CASSLALRIKLAGELFF.